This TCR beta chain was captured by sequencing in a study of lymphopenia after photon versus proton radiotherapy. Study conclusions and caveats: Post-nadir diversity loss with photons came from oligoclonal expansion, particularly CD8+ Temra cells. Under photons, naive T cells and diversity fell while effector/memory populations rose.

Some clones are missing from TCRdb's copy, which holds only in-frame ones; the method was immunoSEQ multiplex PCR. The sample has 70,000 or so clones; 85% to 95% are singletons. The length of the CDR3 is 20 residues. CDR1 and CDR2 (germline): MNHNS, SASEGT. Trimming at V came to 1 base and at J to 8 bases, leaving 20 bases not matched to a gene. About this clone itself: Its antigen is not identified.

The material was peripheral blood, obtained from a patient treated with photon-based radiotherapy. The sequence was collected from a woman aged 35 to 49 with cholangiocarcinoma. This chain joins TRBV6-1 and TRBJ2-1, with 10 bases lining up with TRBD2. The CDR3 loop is CASSEVYSGMLAGARHEQFF. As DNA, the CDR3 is TGTGCCAGCAGTGAAGTATACTCTGGGATGCTAGCGGGAGCTCGTCATGAGCAGTTCTTC.